The 28 T cell receptor beta chains reported below all come from one sample, sequenced in a study of T cell responses to AZD1222 COVID-19 vaccine. Clones were sequenced by immunoSEQ multiplex PCR, and TCRdb holds only the in-frame ones, with some missing. The sample carries 95,000 to 150,000 clones, around 91% recorded once. The material was peripheral blood, obtained on day 0 of AZD1222 vaccination. Source of these receptors: an adult in good health.

The chain employs TRBV19 and TRBJ2-7, with 10 nucleotides matching TRBD1. The CDR3 is 21 residues long. Germline assignment: CDR1 LNHDA and CDR2 SQIVND (reference sequence). V gave up 4 bases and J gave up 3 bases; unmatched junction bases: 24. CDR3 bases: TGTGCCAGTAGTACCAGGATCGCTGGGACAGGGGTGCGCGGTTTGGGCTACGAGCAGTACTTC. Protein product: CASSTRIAGTGVRGLGYEQYF.

The rearrangement joins TRBV4-2 to TRBJ1-1, with D unclear. V lost 0 bases and J 1 base, leaving 6 bases between the germline ends. The CDR3 extends over 14 amino acids. Germline CDR1 LGHNA, CDR2 YNFKEQ. The CDR3 protein is CASSQDSRNTEAFF. CDR3 nucleotide sequence: TGTGCCAGCAGCCAAGACTCAAGGAACACTGAAGCTTTCTTT.

J is TRBJ2-7 and V is TRBV4-3, with TRBD2 identical over 7 bases. CDR3 size: 16 residues. The V gene end was trimmed by 3 bases and the J gene end by 3 bases; junction bases not matched to a gene: 11. From germline, CDR1 is LGHNA and CDR2 YSLEER. The CDR3 DNA is TGCGCCAGCAGCCAGGATAAGACAGCGGGACTCTACGAGCAGTACTTC. Encoded protein: CASSQDKTAGLYEQYF.

This clone was seen just once. The chain uses TRBV5-1 and TRBJ2-3; 7 bases are a match to TRBD1. From germline, CDR1 is SGHRS and CDR2 YFSETQ. This CDR3 comprises 14 residues. Losses at the gene ends were 7 bases for V and 0 bases for J; bases not matched to a gene: 5. The CDR3 DNA is TGCGCCAGCCGACAGGGAGACAGCACAGATACGCAGTATTTT. As protein: CASRQGDSTDTQYF.

The chain carries TRBV13 and TRBJ2-2, with 10 positions matching TRBD1. J was trimmed by 5 bases and V by 5 bases; bases with no gene match: 11. CDR3 size: 17 residues. From germline, CDR1 is PRHDT and CDR2 FYEKMQ (reference sequence). CDR3 nucleotides: TGTGCCAGCAGCCGATACCGGGGACAGGGGTATACCGGGGAGCTGTTTTTT. Protein: CASSRYRGQGYTGELFF.

This chain joins TRBV20-1 and TRBJ2-7, with D possibly matching TRBD1 (6 bases). The germline V gene has CDR1 DFQATT and CDR2 SNEGSKA (reference sequence). The CDR3 loop spans 11 amino acids. V shed 6 bases and J shed 4 bases, with 10 bases lying between them. As DNA, the CDR3 is TGCAGTGCAACAGGGAATTACGAGCAGTACTTC. Translating it yields CSATGNYEQYF.

This clone was seen once. CDR3 amino acids: CASTPPGSYNEQFF. The CDR3 DNA sequence: TGTGCCAGTACCCCCCCGGGATCCTACAATGAGCAGTTCTTC. The chain carries TRBV19 and TRBJ2-1, with a weak D call TRBD2 (5 bases). The CDR3 covers 14 residues. The V and J ends lost 7 bases and 1 base respectively, with 11 bases between them. The V gene's germline CDR1 is LNHDA and CDR2 SQIVND (reference sequence).

The chain recombines TRBV7-2 with TRBJ2-1; no firm D call. Germline assignment: CDR1 SGHTA and CDR2 FQGNSA. The CDR3 is 13 amino acids. V shed 0 bases and J shed 3 bases, with 3 bases lying between them. The CDR3 loop is CASSLALYNEQFF. In nucleotides, the CDR3 is TGTGCCAGCAGCTTAGCCCTCTACAATGAGCAGTTCTTC.

This clone was detected once. This chain uses TRBV27 with TRBJ2-3, with D possibly TRBD1 on 5 matching bases. The V end lost 8 bases, the J end lost 3 bases, and 12 bases lay between the germline ends. This CDR3 comprises 13 residues. Germline V lookup: CDR1 MNHEY, CDR2 SMNVEV (reference sequence). CDR3 nucleotides: TGTGCCAGCGGGCTAGGGGTTACAGATACGCAGTATTTT. Translated: CASGLGVTDTQYF.

V and J are TRBV10-3 and TRBJ2-7; D unresolved. V lost 6 bases, J lost 4 bases, and 10 bases lay in between. Germline assignment: CDR1 ENHRY and CDR2 SYGVKD. The CDR3 spans 12 residues. Here the CDR3 reads CAIRRTGYEQYF. CDR3 bases: TGTGCCATCAGAAGGACCGGGTACGAGCAGTACTTC.

V gene TRBV4-2 combines with J gene TRBJ2-7; 7 nucleotides line up with TRBD1. This CDR3 spans 14 amino acids. Germline CDR1 is LGHNA and CDR2 is YNFKEQ. The V segment lost 3 bases and the J segment 7 bases; nucleotides outside the gene matches: 9. The CDR3, as DNA: TGTGCCAGCAGCCAGGGGCAGGGGGTGGTTGAGCAGTACTTC. This gives the protein CASSQGQGVVEQYF.

The rearrangement uses TRBV28 and TRBJ2-7, with TRBD2 identical over 14 bases. This CDR3 spans 15 amino acids. The V gene's germline CDR1 is MDHEN and CDR2 SYDVKM. The ends lost 6 bases at V and 4 bases at J; junction bases unmatched: 5. CDR3 loop: CASREGTSGSYEQYF. The DNA of the CDR3 is TGTGCCAGCAGGGAGGGGACTAGCGGGAGTTACGAGCAGTACTTC. Full variable domain (rest looked up from reference TRBV28 and TRBJ2-7): DVKVTQSSRYLVKRTGEKVFLECVQDMDHENMFWYRQDPGLGLRLIYFSYDVKMKEKGDIPEGYSVSREKKERFSLILESASTNQTSMYLCASREGTSGSYEQYFGPGTRLTVT.

This clone was seen once. The chain couples TRBV3-1 (or the pseudogene TRBV3-2) to TRBJ2-1; 7 positions agree with TRBD2. The V and J ends lost 1 base and 9 bases, in that order; junction bases with no gene match: 9. The CDR3 contains 15 residues. Per the germline V gene, CDR1 is LGHDT and CDR2 is YNNKEL (reference sequence). CDR3: CASSQVGGEHTEQFF. CDR3 coding DNA: TGTGCCAGCAGCCAAGTGGGGGGGGAACACACTGAGCAGTTCTTC.

As for this clone: Other DNA sequences of this sample code for an identical CDR3. The CDR3 DNA sequence: TGTGCCAGCAGCCAGTCTGCAACTAATGAAAAACTGTTTTTT. As protein: CASSQSATNEKLFF. J is TRBJ1-4 and V is TRBV3-1 (or the pseudogene TRBV3-2); no clear D. V was cut by 3 bases and J by 0 bases, with 5 bases left in between. Germline V gene data show CDR1 as LGHDT and CDR2 as YNNKEL (reference sequence). The CDR3 length is 14 residues.

The chain has TRBV6-5 and TRBJ1-6; D call uncertain. V lost 3 bases and J lost 9, with 12 bases in between. This CDR3 region has 14 residues. CDR1 and CDR2 from the germline V gene are MNHEY and SVGAGI. CDR3 in DNA: TGTGCCAGCAGTTATGGGCAGATACCTTCACCCCTCCACTTT. This translates into CASSYGQIPSPLHF.

The V and J genes are TRBV28 and TRBJ2-1; possible D gene TRBD2, 6 bases. This CDR3 comprises 15 residues. CDR1 and CDR2 (germline): MDHEN, SYDVKM. Trimming removed 10 bases from V and 5 bases from J, with 21 bases in between. In DNA, the CDR3 is TGTGCCACCGAGCGTCTAGCGACTATTAACAATGAGCAGTTCTTC. This gives the protein CATERLATINNEQFF.

V usage is TRBV7-3 and J usage is TRBJ2-1; D call uncertain. Germline V lookup: CDR1 SGHTA, CDR2 FQGTGA. V shed 2 bases and J shed 5 bases, with 7 bases lying between them. This CDR3 contains 13 residues. The CDR3 loop reads CASSLRQNNEQFF. The CDR3 DNA follows: TGTGCCAGCAGCTTACGGCAGAACAATGAGCAGTTCTTC.

The chain employs TRBV4-2 and TRBJ1-5; D gene ambiguous. This CDR3 contains 16 residues. Per germline, CDR1 LGHNA and CDR2 YNFKEQ. Trimming removed 1 base at V and 0 bases at J, with 10 bases between. The CDR3 DNA sequence: TGTGCCAGCAGCCAAGCTAGAGAAAATAGCAATCAGCCCCAGCATTTT. Amino acid sequence: CASSQARENSNQPQHF.

V is TRBV19 and J is TRBJ2-6; no definite D call. The V gene lost 6 bases and the J gene lost 2 bases, with 5 bases spanning the gap. The CDR3 is made up of 13 amino acids. Germline V lookup: CDR1 LNHDA, CDR2 SQIVND (reference sequence). In DNA, the CDR3 is TGTGCCAGTAGCCGAGCTGGGGCCAACGTCCTGACTTTC. Amino acids: CASSRAGANVLTF.

The J gene is TRBJ1-5, the V gene TRBV30; unclear D gene. Germline assignment: CDR1 GTSNPN and CDR2 SVGIG (reference sequence). The CDR3 consists of 13 residues. The V and J ends lost 0 bases and 4 bases respectively, with 7 bases between them. The CDR3 DNA sequence: TGTGCCTGGAGTGTAGGAGGGAATCAGCCCCAGCATTTT. Its protein is CAWSVGGNQPQHF.

This chain connects TRBV10-3 to TRBJ2-3, with D possibly TRBD2 on 5 matching bases. The CDR3 totals 14 residues. The germline V and J ends were trimmed by 8 bases and 6 bases, with 18 bases remaining between them. The germline V gene encodes CDR1 ENHRY and CDR2 SYGVKD. CDR3 sequence: CAISSFTRGDTQYF. CDR3 nucleotide sequence: TGTGCCATCTCTAGCTTCACACGCGGGGATACGCAGTATTTT.

The chain recombines TRBV18 with TRBJ2-5; D is uncertain. The CDR3 loop spans 13 amino acids. Germline V gene sequence: CDR1 KGHSH, CDR2 LQKENI. Trimming cost V 3 bases and J 5 bases, with 10 bases left between them. This CDR3 reads CASSPLTLETQYF. As DNA, the CDR3 is TGTGCCAGCTCACCCCTTACGCTGGAGACCCAGTACTTC.

This clone was counted once. This chain links TRBV7-2 with TRBJ1-2, with 12 bases matching TRBD1. The CDR3 sequence is 13 residues long. Germline V gene sequence: CDR1 SGHTA, CDR2 FQGNSA. J was trimmed by 7 bases and V by 8 bases; bases with no gene match: 5. CDR3 bases: TGTGCCAGCCAGGGACAGGGGGCGGGTGGCTACACCTTC. It yields the protein CASQGQGAGGYTF.

V gene TRBV28 combines with J gene TRBJ2-4; D perhaps matches TRBD2 (6 bases). The CDR3 runs to 14 residues. V was clipped by 6 bases and J by 8 bases, with 17 bases between them. CDR1 is MDHEN, CDR2 SYDVKM, per germline. The CDR3 bases are TGTGCCAGCAGGCTCGGGACTCAGGGCCACATTCAGTACTTC. Translated: CASRLGTQGHIQYF.

The chain has TRBV10-3 and TRBJ1-2; D might be TRBD1 (6 bases). V dropped 3 bases and J dropped 8 bases, with 10 bases sitting between them. This CDR3 is 12 amino acids long. Germline V lookup: CDR1 ENHRY, CDR2 SYGVKD. The CDR3 region is CAISDRQDGYTF. The CDR3 DNA reads TGTGCCATCAGTGATCGACAGGACGGCTACACCTTC.

The chain links TRBV5-1 to TRBJ2-7, with TRBD2 matching over 9 bases. This CDR3 is 15 amino acids long. V dropped 2 bases and J dropped 2; count of bases not matched to a gene: 5. Germline-derived CDR1 and CDR2 are SGHRS and YFSETQ. The DNA of the CDR3 is TGCGCCAGCAGCTTAGCGGGAGGCGGTCCCTACGAGCAGTACTTC. Protein sequence: CASSLAGGGPYEQYF.

V usage is TRBV27 and J usage is TRBJ2-5; TRBD2 might be the D (6 bases). The CDR3 has 14 amino acids. Germline CDR1 reads MNHEY; CDR2 reads SMNVEV (reference sequence). Trimming stripped 6 bases from V and 5 bases from J, with 16 bases between. In nucleotides, the CDR3 is TGTGCCAGCAGATCCGTGGGGGGTAGGGAGACCCAGTACTTC. This sequence encodes CASRSVGGRETQYF.

This chain joins TRBV29-1 and TRBJ2-7, with 8 bases matching TRBD1. V lost 5 bases to trimming and J lost 5 bases; unmatched junction nucleotides: 8. CDR1 and CDR2 (germline): SQVTM, ANQGSEA. This CDR3 is 13 amino acids long. The CDR3 loop reads CSVRTGKVDEQYF. CDR3 sequence (DNA): TGCAGCGTTCGGACAGGGAAGGTCGACGAGCAGTACTTC.